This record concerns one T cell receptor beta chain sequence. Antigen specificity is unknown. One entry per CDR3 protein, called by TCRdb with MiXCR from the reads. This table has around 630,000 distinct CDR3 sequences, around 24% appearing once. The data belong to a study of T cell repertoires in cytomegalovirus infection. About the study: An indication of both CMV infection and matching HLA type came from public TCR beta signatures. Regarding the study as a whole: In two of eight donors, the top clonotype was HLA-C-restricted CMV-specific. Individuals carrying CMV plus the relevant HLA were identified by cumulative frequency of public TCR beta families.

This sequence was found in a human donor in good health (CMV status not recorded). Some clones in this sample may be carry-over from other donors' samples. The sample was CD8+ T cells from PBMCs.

CDR3 amino acids: CASSSGRGLRLEPQHF. DNA of the CDR3: TGTGCCAGCAGCTCGGGTAGGGGGCTAAGGCTGGAGCCCCAGCATTTT. The chain couples TRBV7-9 to TRBJ1-5; 7 bases are shared with TRBD1. Unmatched junction bases numbered 14, after V lost 4 bases and J lost 8 bases. This CDR3 has 16 amino acids. Per germline, CDR1 SEHNR and CDR2 FQNEAQ (reference sequence).